A single sample gave rise to the 14 T cell receptor beta chains below, sequenced in a study of T cells in women clearing cervical HPV infection (dated by TCRdb to between 2018 and 2020). Library preparation used the immunoSEQ multiplex PCR assay. The clones in this table, taken by TCRdb from immuneACCESS, are in-frame only. Not every clone is retained; where verified, under half of the shortfall comes from an unresolved V gene, and the cause of the rest is unknown. The table of this sample itemizes 10,000 to 15,000 clones. The ten largest clonotypes hold roughly 10% of the sample. What was sequenced was blood buffy coat. These receptors were taken from a woman aged 18-70 years with a cervical HPV16 infection that either progressed to CIN3+ or cleared (not recorded which).

Concerning this clone: The CDR3 end falls 3 residues outside the read, so it is completed with the germline J gene. V and J are TRBV7-9 and TRBJ2-2, with 10 positions matching TRBD2. CDR1 is SEHNR and CDR2 is FQNEAQ in the germline V gene (reference sequence). This CDR3 is 14 amino acids long. With 5 bases clipped from V and 4 bases from J, the junction kept 1 base outside the gene matches. CDR3: CASSRTSGTGELFF. The part of the CDR3 DNA that was read is TGTGCCAGCAGCCGGACTAGCGGCACCGGGGAG.

Of note for this clone: The read terminates 3 residues ahead of where the CDR3 ends, so the germline J gene completes it. The rearrangement uses TRBV6-1 and TRBJ2-5; D might be TRBD1 (6 bases). V lost 3 bases and J 2 bases, leaving 13 bases between the germline ends. Germline V gene lookup returns CDR1 MNHNS and CDR2 SASEGT. This CDR3 is 15 amino acids long. This CDR3 is CASSENLGQQETQYF. The CDR3 bases that were read are TGTGCCAGCAGTGAGAATTTAGGACAGCAAGAGACC.

On this clone: Read data end 3 residues before the CDR3 end; the end is taken from the germline J gene. The J gene is TRBJ1-1, the V gene TRBV7-2; D is ambiguous. This CDR3 is built from 14 residues. Germline V gene lookup returns CDR1 SGHTA and CDR2 FQGNSA. V dropped 3 bases and J dropped 1 base, with 9 bases sitting between them. This chain's CDR3 is CASSLSGGNTEAFF. CDR3 DNA (partial): TGTGCCAGCAGCTTGTCCGGCGGGAACACTGAA.

As to this clone: The sequenced fragment ends 3 residues before the CDR3 boundary, so the rest is inferred from the germline J gene. The chain has TRBV19 and TRBJ2-3; D ambiguous. Germline V gene sequence: CDR1 LNHDA, CDR2 SQIVND (reference sequence). The CDR3 is 14 amino acids. With 1 base removed from V and 2 bases from J, the gap between germline ends came to 7 bases. CDR3 sequence: CASSIGQFTDTQYF. The sequenced CDR3 bases are TGTGCCAGTAGTATAGGGCAGTTCACAGATACG.

Remarks on this clone: The DNA ends 3 residues before the CDR3 does, and the rest of the CDR3 is filled in from the germline J gene. The J gene is TRBJ1-2, the V gene TRBV2; no clear D gene. From germline, CDR1 is SNHLY and CDR2 FYNNEI. The CDR3 length is 13 residues. The CDR3 DNA, read in part, is TGTGCCACCGGGGATGGCGGCACAGATACC. The encoded protein is CATGDGGTDT. The CDR3 reads in full as CATGDGGTDTYTF.

In the case of this clone: The read ends 3 residues before the CDR3 terminus; that terminus is restored from the germline J gene. The chain uses TRBV7-9 and TRBJ2-3; TRBD2 matches 9 bases. The CDR3 has 15 amino acids. The germline V gene encodes CDR1 SEHNR and CDR2 FQNEAQ (reference sequence). The DNA read from the CDR3 is TGTGCCAGCAGCAAGGGACTAGCCCAACAAGAGACG. As protein: CASSKGLAQQET. The complete CDR3 reads CASSKGLAQQETQYF.

Note on this clone: The read gets to within 3 residues of the CDR3 end, and the germline J gene fills in the rest. The chain carries TRBV20-1 and TRBJ2-7; 10 bases agree with TRBD2. Per germline, CDR1 DFQATT and CDR2 SNEGSKA (reference sequence). The CDR3 spans 13 residues. The junction had 1 base not matched to a gene; V was cut back by 3 bases and J by 2 bases. The CDR3 spells CSARSGGAYEQYF. The CDR3 bases that were read are TGCAGTGCTAGGAGCGGGGGGGCCTACGAG.

Regarding this clone: Read data end 3 residues before the CDR3 end; the end is taken from the germline J gene. V gene TRBV2 combines with J gene TRBJ2-2, with TRBD1 identical over 7 bases. This CDR3 is 13 amino acids long. Germline V gene sequence: CDR1 SNHLY, CDR2 FYNNEI. The CDR3 loop is CASQGTDNSPLFF. CDR3 bases read: TGTGCCAGCCAAGGGACAGATAATTCACCG.

In the case of this clone: The read terminates 3 residues before the CDR3 end, so the remaining end is supplied by the germline J gene. This chain joins TRBV7-6 and TRBJ2-1, with 11 nucleotides matching TRBD1. Germline V lookup: CDR1 SGHVS, CDR2 FNYEAQ. With 2 bases clipped from V and 6 bases from J, the junction kept 3 bases outside the gene matches. The CDR3 spans 15 residues. CDR3 amino acids: CASSLFGTGGNEQFF. Incomplete CDR3 DNA: TGTGCCAGCAGCTTATTCGGGACAGGGGGCAATGAG.

Points on this clone: The read ends 3 residues early relative to the CDR3; the germline J gene fills the gap. This chain joins TRBV7-9 and TRBJ1-6; D might be TRBD1 (6 bases). With 5 bases removed from V and 6 bases from J, the gap between germline ends came to 14 bases. In germline, CDR1 is SEHNR, CDR2 FQNEAQ (reference sequence). The CDR3 length is 15 residues. The CDR3: CASSTRDNSNSPLHF. The part of the CDR3 DNA that was read is TGTGCCAGCAGCACCCGGGACAACTCTAATTCACCC.

Turning to this clone: The read is 3 residues too short to cover the CDR3 end, so that end is filled in from the germline J gene. This sequence joins TRBV2 and TRBJ2-7; tentatively, D is TRBD1 (6 bases). The CDR3 consists of 13 residues. Trimming pared 3 bases from V and 3 bases from J, leaving 9 bases between. The germline V gene has CDR1 SNHLY and CDR2 FYNNEI. The CDR3 sequence is CASSEARGYEQYF. The part of the CDR3 DNA that was read is TGTGCCAGCAGTGAGGCCAGGGGCTACGAG.

A note on this clone: The read ends 3 residues early relative to the CDR3; the germline J gene fills the gap. The rearrangement uses TRBV19 and TRBJ1-5; 9 bases agree with TRBD1. The CDR3 loop spans 15 amino acids. Trimming took 2 bases from V and 7 from J; bases not matched to a gene: 6. The germline V gene has CDR1 LNHDA and CDR2 SQIVND (reference sequence). The DNA read from the CDR3 is TGTGCCAGTAGTATATCGGGACAGGGAGGGCAGCCC. It translates to CASSISGQGGQP. The entire CDR3 protein reads CASSISGQGGQPQHF.

Worth noting for this clone: The DNA ends 3 residues before the CDR3 does, and the rest of the CDR3 is filled in from the germline J gene. The V and J genes are TRBV7-2 and TRBJ2-5; 12 positions agree with TRBD2. This CDR3 is built from 15 residues. Germline V lookup: CDR1 SGHTA, CDR2 FQGNSA. Trimming at V came to 1 base and at J to 3 bases, leaving 0 bases not matched to a gene. CDR3 DNA, as far as it was read: TGTGCCAGCAGCTTAGGACTAGCGGGGGAAGAGACC. This gives the protein CASSLGLAGEET. Given in full, the CDR3 is CASSLGLAGEETQYF.

Details on this clone: The read comes to an end 3 residues before the CDR3 does, leaving the germline J gene to fill in the end. The rearrangement uses TRBV5-4 and TRBJ2-1; 9 bases are a match to TRBD1. J was trimmed by 8 bases and V by 5 bases; bases with no gene match: 11. The CDR3 has 15 amino acids. Germline loops: CDR1 SGHNT, CDR2 YYREEE (reference sequence). The sequenced part of the CDR3 DNA is TGTGCCAGCAGACGCCGGACAGGGGCGGTAGATGAG. This translates into CASRRRTGAVDE. The entire CDR3 protein reads CASRRRTGAVDEQFF. Drawing the rest from reference TRBV5-4 and TRBJ2-1, the complete variable domain is ETGVTQSPTHLIKTRGQQVTLRCSSQSGHNTVSWYQQALGQGPQFIFQYYREEENGRGNFPPRFSGLQFPNYSSELNVNALELDDSALYLCASRRRTGAVDEQFFGPGTRLTVL.